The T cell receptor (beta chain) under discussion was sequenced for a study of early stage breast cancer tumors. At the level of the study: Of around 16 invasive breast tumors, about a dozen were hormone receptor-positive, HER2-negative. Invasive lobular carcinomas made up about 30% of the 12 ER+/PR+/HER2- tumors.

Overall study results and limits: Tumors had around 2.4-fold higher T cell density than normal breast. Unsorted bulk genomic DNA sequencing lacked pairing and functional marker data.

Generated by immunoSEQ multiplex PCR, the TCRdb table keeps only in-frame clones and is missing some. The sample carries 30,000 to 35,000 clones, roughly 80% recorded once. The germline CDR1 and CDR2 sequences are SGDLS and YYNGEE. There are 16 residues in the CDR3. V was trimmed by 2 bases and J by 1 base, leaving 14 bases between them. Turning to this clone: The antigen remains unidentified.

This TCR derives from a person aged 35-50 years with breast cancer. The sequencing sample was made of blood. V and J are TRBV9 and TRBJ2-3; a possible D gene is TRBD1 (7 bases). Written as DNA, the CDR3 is TGTGCCAGCAGCGTGGTGACAGGGACTGGCACAGATACGCAGTATTTT. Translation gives CASSVVTGTGTDTQYF.